The clone carrying this T cell receptor beta chain was picked up many times. The sample belongs to a study of T cells in Graves' hyperthyroidism and ophthalmopathy. V was shortened by 6 bases and J by 5 bases, with 10 bases between the two germline ends. The CDR3 covers 12 residues. Subjects aged 18 to 65 presented with newly diagnosed hyperthyroidism of less than 2 months' duration. Not enrolled were patients with uncontrolled infection, other autoimmune disease, pregnancy or lactation. Amplification targeted TCR beta CDR3 regions from RNA transcripts. The HTBI primer set served for first-round RT-PCR of the TCR CDR3. TCRdb reprocessed the multiplex PCR reads with MiXCR, giving one entry per CDR3 protein. The sample contains 400,000 to 500,000 distinct CDR3 sequences, under 15% of which appear only once.

Sequences were obtained from blood. The chain uses TRBV12-3 or TRBV12-4 and TRBJ1-1; D gene unclear. The TCR was taken from a woman aged 18-30 years with Graves' hyperthyroidism. CDR3 in amino acids: CASSTTRTEAFF. The CDR3 DNA sequence: TGTGCCAGCAGCACGACCCGGACTGAAGCTTTCTTT.